The clone carrying this T cell receptor beta chain is a singleton in its sample. This record comes from a study of control samples from healthy donors and cancer patients. The CDR3 runs to 15 residues. Germline V CDR1 and CDR2: LGHDT, YNNKEL (reference sequence). V shed 1 base, J shed 7 bases, and the junction held 6 bases outside the gene matches. Clones were sequenced by immunoSEQ multiplex PCR, and TCRdb holds only the in-frame ones, with some missing. In the table there are tens of thousands of clones, roughly nine tenths of which are singletons. Sequencing input: blood. This receptor was identified in a woman in her 70s in good health. The V and J genes are TRBV3-1 (or the pseudogene TRBV3-2) and TRBJ2-1, with 8 bases matching TRBD1. The CDR3 DNA sequence: TGTGCCAGCAGCCAAGTACAGGGGGTGCGTAATGAGCAGTTCTTC. Its translation: CASSQVQGVRNEQFF.